A selection of T cell receptor beta chains follows, all from one sample in a study of PD-L1 blockade in urothelial cancer. Clones were sequenced by immunoSEQ multiplex PCR, and TCRdb holds only the in-frame ones, with some missing. The repertoire consists of nearly 45,000 clones, with 82% occurring once and the leading ten covering under 15%. The material sequenced was PBMCs, taken around atezolizumab (anti-PD-L1) treatment. The receptors come from a man in his sixties with urothelial cancer. Both conserved end residues are part of each CDR3. Fields, in order: clone size, J gene, V gene, D gene, CDR3 protein, CDR3 DNA. A D gene is named only where the DNA matches it firmly. A row's size may be missing; if present it is once, few, many or a size class.

clone size: NA
J gene: TRBJ2-5
V gene: TRBV7-7
D gene: TRBD1
CDR3 protein: CASSIGTGGPQETQYF
CDR3 DNA: TGTGCTAGCAGCATAGGGACAGGGGGCCCCCAAGAGACCCAGTACTTC

clone size: NA
J gene: TRBJ2-1
V gene: TRBV5-4
D gene: NA
CDR3 protein: CASSLARGADEQFF
CDR3 DNA: TGTGCCAGCAGCTTGGCCAGGGGAGCTGATGAGCAGTTCTTC

clone size: once
J gene: TRBJ2-3
V gene: TRBV2
D gene: TRBD2
CDR3 protein: CASRITPSGLGDTQYF
CDR3 DNA: TGTGCCAGCAGGATCACCCCTAGCGGGCTGGGAGATACGCAGTATTTT

clone size: NA
J gene: TRBJ2-7
V gene: TRBV6-6
D gene: NA
CDR3 protein: CASSSGTNNPYEQYF
CDR3 DNA: TGTGCCAGCAGTTCCGGGACAAACAACCCGTACGAGCAGTACTTC

clone size: NA
J gene: TRBJ1-6
V gene: TRBV13
D gene: NA
CDR3 protein: CASSIKVSSYNSPLHF
CDR3 DNA: TGTGCCAGCAGCATAAAAGTTAGCTCCTATAATTCACCCCTCCACTTT

clone size: few
J gene: TRBJ1-3
V gene: TRBV6-6
D gene: NA
CDR3 protein: CASSPEGVGNTIYF
CDR3 DNA: TGTGCCAGCAGCCCCGAGGGGGTTGGAAACACCATATATTTT

clone size: NA
J gene: TRBJ2-3
V gene: TRBV5-8
D gene: TRBD1
CDR3 protein: CASSQDRGTDTQYF
CDR3 DNA: TGTGCCAGCAGCCAGGACAGGGGAACAGATACGCAGTATTTT

clone size: once
J gene: TRBJ2-2
V gene: TRBV4-1
D gene: NA
CDR3 protein: CASSQATSLVGELFF
CDR3 DNA: TGCGCCAGCAGCCAGGCGACTAGTTTGGTCGGGGAGCTGTTTTTT

clone size: NA
J gene: TRBJ1-5
V gene: TRBV28
D gene: NA
CDR3 protein: CASSGISRGYSNQPQHF
CDR3 DNA: TGTGCCAGCAGCGGGATTTCCCGGGGATATAGCAATCAGCCCCAGCATTTT

clone size: NA
J gene: TRBJ2-7
V gene: TRBV13
D gene: TRBD1
CDR3 protein: CASSLRTGRDEQYF
CDR3 DNA: TGTGCCAGCAGCCTAAGGACAGGACGGGACGAGCAGTACTTC

clone size: NA
J gene: TRBJ2-7
V gene: TRBV30
D gene: TRBD1
CDR3 protein: CAWRIQGAEEQYF
CDR3 DNA: TGTGCCTGGAGGATACAGGGGGCGGAGGAGCAGTACTTC

clone size: NA
J gene: TRBJ1-4
V gene: TRBV7-8
D gene: TRBD1
CDR3 protein: CASSSRDRGGKLFF
CDR3 DNA: TGTGCCAGCAGCTCCCGGGACAGAGGAGGAAAACTGTTTTTT

clone size: NA
J gene: TRBJ2-1
V gene: TRBV19
D gene: NA
CDR3 protein: CASRSVYGQFF
CDR3 DNA: TGTGCCAGTAGGTCGGTATACGGGCAGTTCTTC

clone size: NA
J gene: TRBJ1-3
V gene: TRBV19
D gene: NA
CDR3 protein: CASSTMSSGNTIYF
CDR3 DNA: TGTGCCAGTAGTACCATGAGCTCTGGAAACACCATATATTTT

clone size: NA
J gene: TRBJ2-2
V gene: TRBV15
D gene: TRBD2
CDR3 protein: CATSRDPRAGGLYTGELFF
CDR3 DNA: TGTGCCACCAGTAGAGATCCCCGAGCGGGGGGCCTTTACACCGGGGAGCTGTTTTTT

clone size: few
J gene: TRBJ1-2
V gene: TRBV30
D gene: TRBD1
CDR3 protein: CAWSSPPGTGSGYTF
CDR3 DNA: TGTGCCTGGAGCTCCCCCCCCGGGACAGGGAGTGGCTACACCTTC

clone size: NA
J gene: TRBJ1-1
V gene: TRBV5-1
D gene: NA
CDR3 protein: CASRPGHQNTEAFF
CDR3 DNA: TGCGCCAGCAGACCCGGACACCAGAACACTGAAGCTTTCTTT

clone size: NA
J gene: TRBJ2-7
V gene: TRBV30
D gene: NA
CDR3 protein: CAWSPPVVGHYEQYF
CDR3 DNA: TGTGCCTGGAGTCCGCCGGTTGTGGGCCACTACGAGCAGTACTTC

clone size: NA
J gene: TRBJ2-7
V gene: TRBV7-9
D gene: TRBD2
CDR3 protein: CASSSGTKSYEQYF
CDR3 DNA: TGTGCCAGCAGCTCCGGGACTAAATCCTACGAGCAGTACTTC

clone size: NA
J gene: TRBJ2-1
V gene: TRBV19
D gene: NA
CDR3 protein: CASSIGGVQFF
CDR3 DNA: TGTGCCAGTAGTATAGGGGGCGTGCAGTTCTTC

clone size: NA
J gene: TRBJ1-1
V gene: TRBV5-6
D gene: TRBD1
CDR3 protein: CASSFGTEDLNTEAFF
CDR3 DNA: TGTGCCAGCAGCTTCGGGACAGAGGATCTGAACACTGAAGCTTTCTTT

clone size: NA
J gene: TRBJ1-2
V gene: TRBV2
D gene: NA
CDR3 protein: CASLRVRDYGYTF
CDR3 DNA: TGTGCCAGCCTAAGGGTGAGGGACTATGGCTACACCTTC

clone size: NA
J gene: TRBJ1-5
V gene: TRBV5-8
D gene: NA
CDR3 protein: CASSLAGEGLAPQHF
CDR3 DNA: TGTGCCAGCAGCTTGGCCGGTGAGGGCTTAGCGCCCCAGCATTTT

clone size: NA
J gene: TRBJ1-3
V gene: TRBV6-5
D gene: TRBD1
CDR3 protein: CASSYSTGFSGNTIYF
CDR3 DNA: TGTGCCAGCAGTTACTCGACAGGGTTCTCTGGAAACACCATATATTTT

clone size: NA
J gene: TRBJ2-5
V gene: TRBV4-1
D gene: TRBD2
CDR3 protein: CASSQERLAGDLQETQYF
CDR3 DNA: TGCGCCAGCAGCCAGGAACGACTAGCGGGGGACCTCCAAGAGACCCAGTACTTC

clone size: NA
J gene: TRBJ1-2
V gene: TRBV2
D gene: TRBD1
CDR3 protein: CASRDRGLFGYTF
CDR3 DNA: TGTGCCAGCAGAGACAGGGGTCTATTCGGCTACACCTTC

clone size: NA
J gene: TRBJ1-5
V gene: TRBV15
D gene: TRBD1
CDR3 protein: CATSRVLGTGTNQPQHF
CDR3 DNA: TGTGCCACCAGCAGAGTATTGGGGACAGGGACAAATCAGCCCCAGCATTTT

clone size: NA
J gene: TRBJ2-2
V gene: TRBV6-5
D gene: NA
CDR3 protein: CASSYEGGTGELFF
CDR3 DNA: TGTGCCAGCAGTTATGAGGGAGGCACCGGGGAGCTGTTTTTT

clone size: NA
J gene: TRBJ1-4
V gene: TRBV5-1
D gene: NA
CDR3 protein: CASSFTTGTTNEKLFF
CDR3 DNA: TGCGCCAGCAGCTTCACTACCGGCACAACTAATGAAAAACTGTTTTTT

clone size: NA
J gene: TRBJ2-2
V gene: TRBV5-4
D gene: TRBD2
CDR3 protein: CASSLGDYSTGELFF
CDR3 DNA: TGTGCCAGCAGCCTTGGGGACTACTCCACCGGGGAGCTGTTTTTT

clone size: NA
J gene: TRBJ2-7
V gene: TRBV4-2
D gene: NA
CDR3 protein: CASSQAVEQYF
CDR3 DNA: TGTGCCAGCAGCCAAGCCGTCGAGCAGTACTTC

clone size: NA
J gene: TRBJ2-7
V gene: TRBV4-3
D gene: NA
CDR3 protein: CASSQVRRSEQYF
CDR3 DNA: TGCGCCAGCAGCCAAGTACGCAGGTCCGAGCAGTACTTC

clone size: NA
J gene: TRBJ2-7
V gene: TRBV10-2
D gene: TRBD2
CDR3 protein: CATTSSGSYEQYF
CDR3 DNA: TGCGCCACTACCTCTAGCGGATCCTACGAGCAGTACTTC

clone size: once
J gene: TRBJ2-1
V gene: TRBV5-6
D gene: TRBD2
CDR3 protein: CASSFLAGMRMDEQFF
CDR3 DNA: TGTGCCAGCAGCTTCCTAGCGGGGATGCGTATGGATGAGCAGTTCTTC

clone size: NA
J gene: TRBJ2-3
V gene: TRBV19
D gene: TRBD2
CDR3 protein: CASSSGLAATQKPYF
CDR3 DNA: TGTGCCAGTAGTTCGGGACTAGCAGCTACCCAAAAGCCGTATTTT

clone size: NA
J gene: TRBJ1-1
V gene: TRBV27
D gene: NA
CDR3 protein: CASSRRLGDWEAFF
CDR3 DNA: TGTGCCAGCAGTCGCCGTTTAGGCGACTGGGAAGCTTTCTTT

clone size: once
J gene: TRBJ2-5
V gene: TRBV6-1
D gene: TRBD1
CDR3 protein: CASGQGARETQYF
CDR3 DNA: TGTGCCAGCGGACAGGGGGCGAGGGAGACCCAGTACTTC

clone size: NA
J gene: TRBJ1-2
V gene: TRBV7-9
D gene: NA
CDR3 protein: CASSLASGNYGYTF
CDR3 DNA: TGTGCCAGCAGCTTAGCATCAGGGAACTATGGCTACACCTTC